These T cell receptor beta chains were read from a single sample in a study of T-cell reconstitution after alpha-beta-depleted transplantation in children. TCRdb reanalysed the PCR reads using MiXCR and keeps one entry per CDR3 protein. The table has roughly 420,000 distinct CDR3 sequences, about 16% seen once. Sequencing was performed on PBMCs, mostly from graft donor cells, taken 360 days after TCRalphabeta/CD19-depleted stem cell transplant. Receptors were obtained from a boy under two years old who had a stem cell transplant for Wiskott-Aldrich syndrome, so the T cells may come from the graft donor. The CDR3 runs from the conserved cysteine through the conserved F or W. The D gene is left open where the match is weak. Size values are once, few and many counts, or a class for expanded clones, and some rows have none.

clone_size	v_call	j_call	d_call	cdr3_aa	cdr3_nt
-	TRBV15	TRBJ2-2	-	CATSLITGELFF	TGTGCCACAAGCTTAATCACCGGGGAGCTGTTTTTT
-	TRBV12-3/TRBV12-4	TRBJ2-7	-	CASSLHGIEQYF	TGTGCCAGCAGTTTACATGGGATCGAGCAGTACTTC
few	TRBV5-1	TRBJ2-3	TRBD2	CASSLFGLADGTDTQYF	TGCGCCAGCAGCTTGTTTGGTCTAGCGGATGGCACAGATACGCAGTATTTT
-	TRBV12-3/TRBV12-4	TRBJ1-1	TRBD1	CASSLRNRGATEAFF	TGTGCCAGCAGTTTGAGAAACAGGGGGGCTACTGAAGCTTTCTTT
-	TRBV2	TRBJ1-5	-	CASSEGRRSGNQPQHF	TGTGCCAGCAGTGAGGGCAGGAGATCGGGCAATCAGCCCCAGCATTTT
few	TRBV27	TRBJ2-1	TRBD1	CASSSQQGAFYNEQFF	TGTGCCAGCAGTTCCCAACAGGGGGCCTTCTACAATGAGCAGTTCTTC
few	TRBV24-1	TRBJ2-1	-	CATSDPSGRSSYNEQFF	TGTGCCACCAGTGATCCGTCCGGGAGAAGCTCCTACAATGAGCAGTTCTTC
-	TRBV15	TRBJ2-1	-	CATSRSYTAEQFF	TGTGCCACCAGCAGATCTTACACGGCCGAGCAGTTCTTC
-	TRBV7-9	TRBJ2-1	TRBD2	CASSRFSRGLLYNEQFF	TGTGCCAGCAGCCGATTTTCGCGGGGGTTACTCTACAATGAGCAGTTCTTC
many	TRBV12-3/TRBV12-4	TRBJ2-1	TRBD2	CASKVAGAGDEQFF	TGTGCCAGCAAAGTCGCGGGAGCGGGGGATGAGCAGTTCTTC
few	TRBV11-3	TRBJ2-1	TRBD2	CASSVSGTYNEQFF	TGTGCCAGCAGCGTGAGCGGGACCTACAATGAGCAGTTCTTC
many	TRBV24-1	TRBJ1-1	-	CATSVTPEAFF	TGTGCCACCAGTGTTACACCTGAAGCTTTCTTT
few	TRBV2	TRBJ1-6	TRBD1	CASSGQGSPLHF	TGTGCCAGCAGTGGACAGGGCTCACCCCTCCACTTT
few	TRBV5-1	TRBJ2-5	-	CASSVDQETQYF	TGCGCCAGCAGCGTGGACCAAGAGACCCAGTACTTC
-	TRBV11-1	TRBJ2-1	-	CASSFHPSAIGSYNEQFF	TGTGCCAGCAGCTTTCACCCCAGCGCGATAGGCTCCTACAATGAGCAGTTCTTC
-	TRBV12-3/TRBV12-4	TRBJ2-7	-	CASSFGRGAGEQYF	TGTGCCAGCAGTTTTGGTAGGGGAGCCGGCGAGCAGTACTTC
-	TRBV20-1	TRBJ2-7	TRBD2	CSASWTSGGAEQYF	TGCAGTGCTAGCTGGACTAGCGGGGGGGCCGAGCAGTACTTC
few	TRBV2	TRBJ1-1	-	CASSEAGLEAFF	TGTGCCAGCAGTGAAGCGGGACTTGAAGCTTTCTTT
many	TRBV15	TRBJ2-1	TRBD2	CATSRDRLAGKSSYNEQFF	TGTGCCACCAGCAGAGATCGACTAGCGGGTAAGAGCTCCTACAATGAGCAGTTCTTC
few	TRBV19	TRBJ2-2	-	CASRRTLTGELFF	TGTGCCAGTAGGCGTACTTTGACCGGGGAGCTGTTTTTT
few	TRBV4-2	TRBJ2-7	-	CASSPTSLVYEQYF	TGTGCCAGCAGCCCCACGTCCCTTGTTTACGAGCAGTACTTC
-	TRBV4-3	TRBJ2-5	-	CASSQQVGLEETQYF	TGCGCCAGCAGCCAACAAGTCGGACTGGAAGAGACCCAGTACTTC
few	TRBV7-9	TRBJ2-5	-	CASSLAARGPETQYF	TGTGCCAGCAGCTTAGCAGCTCGAGGTCCTGAGACCCAGTACTTC
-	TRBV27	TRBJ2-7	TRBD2	CASSRSPGGGYEQYF	TGTGCCAGCAGCCGAAGTCCGGGCGGGGGATACGAGCAGTACTTC
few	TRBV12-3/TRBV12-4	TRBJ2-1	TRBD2	CASTVRRDYHYNEQFF	TGTGCCAGCACCGTCCGCCGGGACTACCATTACAATGAGCAGTTCTTC
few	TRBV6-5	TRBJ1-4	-	CASSHSGTYYEKLFF	TGTGCCAGCAGTCATTCCGGGACTTACTATGAAAAACTGTTTTTT
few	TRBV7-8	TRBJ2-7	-	CASSDHGVYEQYF	TGTGCCAGCAGCGACCACGGAGTCTACGAGCAGTACTTC
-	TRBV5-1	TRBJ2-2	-	CASSLDSGKVDTGELFF	TGCGCCAGCAGCTTGGACTCTGGGAAAGTAGACACCGGGGAGCTGTTTTTT
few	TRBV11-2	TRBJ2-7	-	CASSPTTVSYEQYF	TGTGCCAGCAGCCCGACGACGGTTTCCTACGAGCAGTACTTC
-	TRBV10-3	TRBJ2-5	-	CATQGSAYQETQYF	TGTGCCACCCAGGGGTCGGCGTACCAAGAGACCCAGTACTTC
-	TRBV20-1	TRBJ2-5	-	CSARARAIETQYF	TGCAGTGCTAGAGCTAGAGCGATAGAGACCCAGTACTTC
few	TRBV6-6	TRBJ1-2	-	CASGGDPNYGYTF	TGTGCCAGCGGAGGGGACCCTAACTATGGCTACACCTTC
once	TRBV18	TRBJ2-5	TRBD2	CASSRLAGGQSLLETQYF	TGTGCCAGCTCGCGACTAGCGGGGGGGCAGAGTCTCCTAGAGACCCAGTACTTC
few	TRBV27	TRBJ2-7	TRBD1	CASSYSGQLSYEQYF	TGTGCCAGCAGTTACTCGGGACAGCTTTCCTACGAGCAGTACTTC
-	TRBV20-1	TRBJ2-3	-	CSAIRGGSRDTQYF	TGCAGTGCTATCCGCGGCGGTTCAAGAGATACGCAGTATTTT
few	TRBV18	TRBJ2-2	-	CASSPFQGKSTGELFF	TGTGCCAGCTCACCATTTCAGGGGAAATCCACCGGGGAGCTGTTTTTT
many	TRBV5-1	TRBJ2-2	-	CASMAGSGGELFF	TGCGCCAGCATGGCAGGGTCAGGCGGGGAGCTGTTTTTT
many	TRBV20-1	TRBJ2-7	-	CRAGGYYEQYF	TGCAGGGCCGGAGGGTACTACGAGCAGTACTTC
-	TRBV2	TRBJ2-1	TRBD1	CASSGQGRNEQFF	TGTGCCAGCAGTGGACAGGGAAGGAATGAGCAGTTCTTC
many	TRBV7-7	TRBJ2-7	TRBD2	CASSRGLAGYEQYF	TGTGCCAGCAGCAGGGGACTAGCGGGCTACGAGCAGTACTTC
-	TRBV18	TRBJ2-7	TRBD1	CASSLGGDRGHEQYF	TGTGCCAGCTCACTCGGAGGAGACAGGGGGCATGAACAGTACTTC
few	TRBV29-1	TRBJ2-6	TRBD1	CSVGDRDSGANVLTF	TGCAGCGTTGGGGACAGGGACTCTGGGGCCAACGTCCTGACTTTC
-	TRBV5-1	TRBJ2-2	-	CASSLIGQFTGELFF	TGCGCCAGCAGCTTGATCGGACAGTTCACCGGGGAGCTGTTTTTT